This T cell receptor (beta chain) was captured by sequencing in a study of cytomegalovirus exposure and HLA in healthy donors. This CDR3 has 15 amino acids. Germline V gives CDR1 MNHNS, CDR2 SASEGT. V lost 6 bases, J lost 3 bases, and 7 bases stayed unmatched. The PCR used 60 Vbeta and 13 Jbeta primers. The data were produced by immunoSEQ multiplex PCR, yet TCRdb's version contains in-frame clones alone and is incomplete. This table holds 75,000 to 100,000 clones. The chain couples TRBV6-1 to TRBJ1-5, with 8 bases lining up with TRBD1. Material for sequencing was PBMCs. The source is a woman aged 60-75 years in good health and CMV-seronegative. The CDR3, as DNA: TGTGCCAGCAGCTCCCAGGGGGCGGACAATCAGCCCCAGCATTTT. Translation gives CASSSQGADNQPQHF.